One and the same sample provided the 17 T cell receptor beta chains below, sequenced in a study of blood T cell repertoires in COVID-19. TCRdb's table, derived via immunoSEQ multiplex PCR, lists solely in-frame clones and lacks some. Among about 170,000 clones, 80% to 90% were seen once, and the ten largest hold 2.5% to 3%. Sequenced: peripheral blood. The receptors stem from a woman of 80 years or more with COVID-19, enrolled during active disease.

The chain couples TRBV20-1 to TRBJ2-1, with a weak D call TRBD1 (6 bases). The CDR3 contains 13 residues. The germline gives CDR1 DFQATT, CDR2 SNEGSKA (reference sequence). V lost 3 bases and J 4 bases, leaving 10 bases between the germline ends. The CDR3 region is CSASWTDYNEQFF. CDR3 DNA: TGCAGTGCTAGTTGGACAGATTACAATGAGCAGTTCTTC.

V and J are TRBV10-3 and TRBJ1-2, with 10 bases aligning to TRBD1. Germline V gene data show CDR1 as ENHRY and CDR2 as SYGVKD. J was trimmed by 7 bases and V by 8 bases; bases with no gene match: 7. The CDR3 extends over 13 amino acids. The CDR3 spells CAIWGQGPPGYTF. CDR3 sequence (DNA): TGTGCCATCTGGGGACAGGGGCCCCCTGGCTACACCTTC.

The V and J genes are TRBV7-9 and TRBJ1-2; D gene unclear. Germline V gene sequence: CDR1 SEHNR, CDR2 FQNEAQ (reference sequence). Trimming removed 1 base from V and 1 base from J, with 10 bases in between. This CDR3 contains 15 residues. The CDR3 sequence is CASSLGTAVNYGYTF. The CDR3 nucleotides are TGTGCCAGCAGCTTAGGAACAGCAGTTAACTATGGCTACACCTTC. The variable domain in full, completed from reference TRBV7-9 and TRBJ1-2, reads DTGVSQNPRHKITKRGQNVTFRCDPISEHNRLYWYRQTLGQGPEFLTYFQNEAQLEKSRLLSDRFSAERPKGSFSTLEIQRTEQGDSAMYLCASSLGTAVNYGYTFGSGTRLTVV.

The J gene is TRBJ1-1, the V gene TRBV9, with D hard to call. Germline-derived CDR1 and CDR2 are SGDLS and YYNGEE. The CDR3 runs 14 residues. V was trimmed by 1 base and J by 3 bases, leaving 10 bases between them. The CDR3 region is CASSVTSRDTEAFF. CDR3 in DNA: TGTGCCAGCAGCGTAACTTCTCGGGACACTGAAGCTTTCTTT.

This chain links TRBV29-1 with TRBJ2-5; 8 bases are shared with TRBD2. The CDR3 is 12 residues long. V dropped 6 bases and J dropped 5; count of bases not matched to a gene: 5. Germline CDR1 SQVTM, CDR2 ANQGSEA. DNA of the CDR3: TGCAGCGTCTTTAGCGGGACGGAGACCCAGTACTTC. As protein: CSVFSGTETQYF.

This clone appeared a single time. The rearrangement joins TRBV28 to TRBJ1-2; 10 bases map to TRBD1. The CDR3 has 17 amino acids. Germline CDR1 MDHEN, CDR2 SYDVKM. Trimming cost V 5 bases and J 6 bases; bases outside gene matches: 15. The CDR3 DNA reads TGTGCCAGCAGTCCGCCGGGACAGGGGATAGGGTTAGATGGCTACACCTTC. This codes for CASSPPGQGIGLDGYTF.

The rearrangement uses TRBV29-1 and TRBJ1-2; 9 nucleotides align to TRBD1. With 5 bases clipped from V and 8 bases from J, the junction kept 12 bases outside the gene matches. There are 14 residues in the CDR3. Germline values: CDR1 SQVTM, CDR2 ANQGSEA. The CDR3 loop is CSVITGGLEGGYTF. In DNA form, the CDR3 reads TGCAGCGTTATTACAGGGGGCCTAGAGGGGGGCTACACCTTC.

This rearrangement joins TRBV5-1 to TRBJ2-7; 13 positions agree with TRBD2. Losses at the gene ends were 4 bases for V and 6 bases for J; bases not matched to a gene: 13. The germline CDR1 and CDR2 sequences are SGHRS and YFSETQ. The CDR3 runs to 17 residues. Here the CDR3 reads CASSPSEPLAGGLEQYF. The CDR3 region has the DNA TGCGCCAGCAGCCCGTCCGAACCACTAGCGGGAGGGCTCGAGCAGTACTTC. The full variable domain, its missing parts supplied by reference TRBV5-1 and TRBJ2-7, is KAGVTQTPRYLIKTRGQQVTLSCSPISGHRSVSWYQQTPGQGLQFLFEYFSETQRNKGNFPGRFSGRQFSNSRSEMNVSTLELGDSALYLCASSPSEPLAGGLEQYFGPGTRLTVT.

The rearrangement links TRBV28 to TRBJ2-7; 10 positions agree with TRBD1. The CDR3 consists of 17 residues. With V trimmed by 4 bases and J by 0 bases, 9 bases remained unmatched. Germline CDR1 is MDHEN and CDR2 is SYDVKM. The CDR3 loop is CASSSDPGQGFSYEQYF. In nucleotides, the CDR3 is TGTGCCAGCAGTTCAGATCCGGGACAGGGGTTCTCCTACGAGCAGTACTTC.

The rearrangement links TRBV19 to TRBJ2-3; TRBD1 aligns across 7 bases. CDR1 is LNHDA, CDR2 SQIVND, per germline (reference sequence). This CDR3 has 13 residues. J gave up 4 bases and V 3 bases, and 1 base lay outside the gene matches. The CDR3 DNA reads TGTGCCAGTAGTATCCAGGGGGCAGATACGCAGTATTTT. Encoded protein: CASSIQGADTQYF.

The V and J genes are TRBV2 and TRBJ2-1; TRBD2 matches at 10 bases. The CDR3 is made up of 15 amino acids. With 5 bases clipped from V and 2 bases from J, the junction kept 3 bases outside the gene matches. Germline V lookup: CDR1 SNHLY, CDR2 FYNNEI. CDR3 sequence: CASSKSGGAYNEQFF. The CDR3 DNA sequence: TGTGCCAGCAGTAAAAGCGGGGGGGCCTACAATGAGCAGTTCTTC. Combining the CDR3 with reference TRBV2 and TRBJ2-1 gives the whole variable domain EPEVTQTPSHQVTQMGQEVILRCVPISNHLYFYWYRQILGQKVEFLVSFYNNEISEKSEIFDDQFSVERPDGSNFTLKIRSTKLEDSAMYFCASSKSGGAYNEQFFGPGTRLTVL.

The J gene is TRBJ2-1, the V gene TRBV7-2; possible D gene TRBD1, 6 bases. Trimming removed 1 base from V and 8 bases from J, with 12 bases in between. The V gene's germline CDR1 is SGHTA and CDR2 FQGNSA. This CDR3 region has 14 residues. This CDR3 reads CASSLEGGPDEQFF. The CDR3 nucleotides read TGTGCCAGCAGCTTAGAAGGGGGACCGGATGAGCAGTTCTTC.

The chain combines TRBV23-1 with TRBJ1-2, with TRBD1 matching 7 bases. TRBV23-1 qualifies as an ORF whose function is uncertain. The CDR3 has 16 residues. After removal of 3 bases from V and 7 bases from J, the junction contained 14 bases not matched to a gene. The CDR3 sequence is CASSQAPGTAISGYTF. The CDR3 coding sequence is TGCGCCAGCAGTCAGGCCCCCGGGACAGCTATAAGTGGCTACACCTTC.

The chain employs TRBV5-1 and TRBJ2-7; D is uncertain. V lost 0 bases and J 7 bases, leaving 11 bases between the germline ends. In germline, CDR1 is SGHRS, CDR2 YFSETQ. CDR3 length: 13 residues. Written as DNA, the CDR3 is TGCGCCAGCAGCTTGGTTTTTGCGGAGGAGCAGTACTTC. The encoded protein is CASSLVFAEEQYF.

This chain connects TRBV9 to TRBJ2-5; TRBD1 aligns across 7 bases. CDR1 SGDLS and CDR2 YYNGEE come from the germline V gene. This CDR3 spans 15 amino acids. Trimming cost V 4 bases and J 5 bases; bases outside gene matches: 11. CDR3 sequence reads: CASSPTGASLETQYF. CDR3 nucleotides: TGTGCCAGCAGCCCCACAGGGGCCTCACTCGAGACCCAGTACTTC.

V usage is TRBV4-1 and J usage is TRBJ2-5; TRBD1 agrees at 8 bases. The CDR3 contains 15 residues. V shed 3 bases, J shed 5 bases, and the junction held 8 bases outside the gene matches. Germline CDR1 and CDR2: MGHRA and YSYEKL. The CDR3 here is CASSQRTGPAETQYF. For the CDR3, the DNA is TGCGCCAGCAGCCAGAGGACAGGGCCGGCGGAGACCCAGTACTTC.

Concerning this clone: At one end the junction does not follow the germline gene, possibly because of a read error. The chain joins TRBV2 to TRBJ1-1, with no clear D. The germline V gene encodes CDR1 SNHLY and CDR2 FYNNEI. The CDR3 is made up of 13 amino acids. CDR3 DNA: TGTGCCAGCAGTGAAGGAGGCAGTTCCGAACTTCCCTTT. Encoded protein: CASSEGGSSELPF.